The 18 T cell receptor beta chains below were found in one sample sequenced in a study of T-cell reconstitution after alpha-beta-depleted transplantation in children. The TCRbeta library incorporated unique molecular identifiers. TCRdb re-called the PCR reads through MiXCR, storing one row per CDR3 protein. This sample carries roughly 790,000 distinct CDR3 sequences, roughly 16% of them seen once, and the ten largest clones take under 6%. The sequencing here drew on PBMCs, mostly from graft donor cells, taken 360 days after TCRalphabeta/CD19-depleted stem cell transplant. The receptor set was obtained from a male patient under 18 who had a stem cell transplant for acute lymphoblastic leukemia, so the T cells may come from the graft donor.

V usage is TRBV4-1 and J usage is TRBJ2-7; the match to TRBD1 covers 8 bases. This CDR3 has 15 amino acids. V was clipped by 3 bases and J by 5 bases; unmatched bases: 9. Germline CDR1 MGHRA, CDR2 YSYEKL. CDR3 sequence reads: CASSQPGGRRDEQYF. CDR3 DNA sequence: TGCGCCAGCAGCCAGCCAGGGGGCCGCCGGGACGAGCAGTACTTC.

The chain employs TRBV9 and TRBJ2-2; weak D call: TRBD1 (5 bases). The CDR3 loop spans 15 amino acids. In germline, CDR1 is SGDLS, CDR2 YYNGEE. The V gene lost 0 bases and the J gene lost 0 bases, with 6 bases spanning the gap. This chain's CDR3 is CASSVGTTNTGELFF. The CDR3 coding sequence is TGTGCCAGCAGCGTAGGGACAACGAACACCGGGGAGCTGTTTTTT.

This clonotype was seen more than once but under ten times. The V call is TRBV5-1, the J call TRBJ2-3; D remains ambiguous. Trimming took off 4 bases at V and 5 bases at J, with 8 bases between the two ends. Germline lookup yields CDR1 SGHRS and CDR2 YFSETQ. The CDR3 is 12 residues long. CDR3 sequence reads: CASSGNGDTQYF. For the CDR3, the DNA is TGCGCCAGCAGCGGCAATGGAGATACGCAGTATTTT. The variable domain in full, with the rest retrieved from reference TRBV5-1 and TRBJ2-3, is KAGVTQTPRYLIKTRGQQVTLSCSPISGHRSVSWYQQTPGQGLQFLFEYFSETQRNKGNFPGRFSGRQFSNSRSEMNVSTLELGDSALYLCASSGNGDTQYFGPGTRLTVL.

This clonotype was observed at least ten times. The chain uses TRBV5-1 and TRBJ2-3; 8 bases map to TRBD2. The germline V gene has CDR1 SGHRS and CDR2 YFSETQ. The CDR3 contains 16 residues. With V trimmed by 3 bases and J by 0 bases, 6 bases remained unmatched. The CDR3 region has the DNA TGCGCCAGCAGCTCGGCGGGCGGGAGGAGCACAGATACGCAGTATTTT. Translating gives CASSSAGGRSTDTQYF.

This clonotype was found many times. The genes are TRBV20-1 and TRBJ2-2; D is tentatively TRBD1 or TRBD2 (5 bases each). This CDR3 contains 14 residues. V was clipped by 5 bases and J by 0 bases, with 10 bases between them. Germline values: CDR1 DFQATT, CDR2 SNEGSKA (reference sequence). In DNA form, the CDR3 reads TGCAGTGCTTGGGGGACCGCGAACACCGGGGAGCTGTTTTTT. Translated: CSAWGTANTGELFF.

A few counts support this clonotype. The chain employs TRBV12-3 or TRBV12-4 and TRBJ2-7; D call uncertain. V dropped 2 bases and J dropped 2 bases, with 13 bases sitting between them. This CDR3 has 15 amino acids. The CDR3 DNA reads as TGTGCCAGCAGTTTAAGAAGGCAAACCCCCTACGAGCAGTACTTC. This sequence encodes CASSLRRQTPYEQYF.

The J gene is TRBJ2-1, the V gene TRBV19, with 7 nucleotides matching TRBD2. CDR3 length: 16 amino acids. After removal of 3 bases from V and 0 bases from J, the junction contained 5 bases not matched to a gene. The germline V gene encodes CDR1 LNHDA and CDR2 SQIVND (reference sequence). Here the CDR3 reads CASSISGGSSYNEQFF. CDR3 DNA sequence: TGTGCCAGTAGTATTTCGGGCGGGAGCTCCTACAATGAGCAGTTCTTC.

The V gene is TRBV4-1, the J gene TRBJ2-1, with D uncertain. Per germline, CDR1 MGHRA and CDR2 YSYEKL. This CDR3 contains 18 residues. Between the trimmed V and J ends, which lost 0 bases and 7 bases, there was a span of 22 bases. CDR3 amino acids: CASSQDTAPGPLANEQFF. The DNA for the CDR3 is TGCGCCAGCAGCCAAGATACGGCCCCGGGCCCCTTGGCGAATGAGCAGTTCTTC.

The V and J genes are TRBV6-5 and TRBJ2-3, with TRBD1 identical over 9 bases. CDR3 length equals 12 residues. The V and J ends lost 6 bases and 5 bases, in that order; junction bases with no gene match: 0. Per germline, CDR1 MNHEY and CDR2 SVGAGI. This CDR3 reads CASRDRGDTQYF. DNA for the CDR3: TGTGCCAGCAGGGACAGGGGAGATACGCAGTATTTT.

The chain links TRBV5-1 to TRBJ2-4, with D perhaps given as TRBD1 or TRBD2 (6 bases each). The length of the CDR3 is 16 residues. Trimming pared 1 base from V and 4 bases from J, leaving 15 bases between. Germline CDR1 and CDR2: SGHRS and YFSETQ. DNA for the CDR3: TGCGCCAGCAGCTTGACGGTACAAGGGGGGAAAAACATTCAGTACTTC. Translation: CASSLTVQGGKNIQYF.

The chain combines TRBV25-1 with TRBJ2-7, with 11 bases fitting TRBD2. CDR1 and CDR2 (germline): MGHDK, SYGVNS. V lost 10 bases, J lost 2 bases, and 10 bases stayed unmatched. The CDR3 has 15 residues. In DNA, the CDR3 is TGTGCCAAGGAGGGGACTAGCGGTTTCACCTACGAGCAGTACTTC. Translation: CAKEGTSGFTYEQYF.

This clonotype was counted ten times or more. This chain joins TRBV20-1 and TRBJ2-3, with D perhaps TRBD2 (6 bases). V gave up 6 bases and J gave up 0 bases, with 19 bases separating them. This CDR3 spans 16 amino acids. Germline-derived CDR1 and CDR2 are DFQATT and SNEGSKA (reference sequence). The CDR3 region is CSAGTSALFSTDTQYF. DNA for the CDR3: TGCAGTGCCGGGACTTCTGCCCTCTTTAGCACAGATACGCAGTATTTT.

The V gene is TRBV19, the J gene TRBJ1-5; 12 bases line up with TRBD1. Germline CDR1 and CDR2: LNHDA and SQIVND (reference sequence). The trim removed 6 bases at V and 2 bases at J, leaving 17 bases unmatched. The CDR3 extends over 20 amino acids. Here the CDR3 DNA reads TGTGCCAGTAGCGATACCCGGGACAGGGGGCGCCGGTTGGGCAATCAGCCCCAGCATTTT. Protein sequence: CASSDTRDRGRRLGNQPQHF.

The rearrangement uses TRBV5-1 and TRBJ2-2, with a tentative D call TRBD1 (6 bases). Deletions cut 0 bases from V and 2 bases from J, with 14 bases between. The CDR3 is 17 amino acids. Germline CDR1 reads SGHRS; CDR2 reads YFSETQ. This CDR3 is CASSLEGDKLNTGELFF. The DNA of the CDR3 is TGCGCCAGCAGCTTGGAGGGGGACAAACTTAACACCGGGGAGCTGTTTTTT.

The rearrangement uses TRBV10-3 and TRBJ2-7; D unclear. CDR1 is ENHRY, CDR2 SYGVKD, per germline. The V end lost 6 bases, the J end lost 3 bases, and 12 bases lay between the germline ends. The CDR3 spans 13 residues. This CDR3 reads CAIRTSTNYEQYF. The CDR3 DNA reads TGTGCCATCAGGACATCGACCAACTACGAGCAGTACTTC.

The chain is built from TRBV28 and TRBJ2-6; 9 positions match TRBD1. J was trimmed by 0 bases and V by 8 bases; bases with no gene match: 5. CDR1 and CDR2 (germline): MDHEN, SYDVKM. The CDR3 extends over 16 amino acids. This CDR3 reads CASWGQGSSGANVLTF. The CDR3, as DNA: TGTGCCAGCTGGGGACAGGGTTCCTCTGGGGCCAACGTCCTGACTTTC.

This clonotype was seen more than once but under ten times. The rearrangement uses TRBV15 and TRBJ2-7; 12 positions agree with TRBD2. Per the germline V gene, CDR1 is LNHNV and CDR2 is YYDKDF (reference sequence). The CDR3 runs to 17 residues. J gave up 7 bases and V 8 bases, and 18 bases lay outside the gene matches. The CDR3 bases are TGTGCCACCGGGGCCCCCTCTAGCGGGAGGGCCTTAGGGGAGCAGTACTTC. It specifies CATGAPSSGRALGEQYF.

This clonotype was found a few times. The V call is TRBV12-3 or TRBV12-4, the J call TRBJ2-7, with TRBD2 identical over 8 bases. V trimming: 6 bases; J trimming: 2 bases; junction bases outside the gene matches: 9. CDR3 length: 15 amino acids. The CDR3 protein is CASSLGLAPTYEQYF. In DNA, the CDR3 is TGTGCCAGCAGCCTCGGACTAGCACCAACCTACGAGCAGTACTTC.